This record looks at one TCR beta chain sequence and its context. All glioblastoma patients lacked an isocitrate dehydrogenase mutation. Germline V CDR1 and CDR2: SGHVS, FNYEAQ. V lost 5 bases to trimming and J lost 4 bases; unmatched junction nucleotides: 8. This CDR3 comprises 16 residues. This entry belongs to a study of glioma-infiltrating T cells after dendritic cell vaccination. Sequencing used immunoSEQ multiplex PCR; TCRdb keeps in-frame clones, though not all of them. The sample holds 75,000 to 100,000 clones, around 80% seen once. This specimen was blood, taken before dendritic cell vaccination. The receptor was isolated from a human donor with glioblastoma. This sequence joins TRBV7-6 and TRBJ2-5, with TRBD2 matching over 12 bases. The CDR3 spells CASSASGGAGTETQYF. Here the CDR3 DNA reads TGTGCCAGCAGCGCTAGCGGGGGGGCAGGCACAGAGACCCAGTACTTC.